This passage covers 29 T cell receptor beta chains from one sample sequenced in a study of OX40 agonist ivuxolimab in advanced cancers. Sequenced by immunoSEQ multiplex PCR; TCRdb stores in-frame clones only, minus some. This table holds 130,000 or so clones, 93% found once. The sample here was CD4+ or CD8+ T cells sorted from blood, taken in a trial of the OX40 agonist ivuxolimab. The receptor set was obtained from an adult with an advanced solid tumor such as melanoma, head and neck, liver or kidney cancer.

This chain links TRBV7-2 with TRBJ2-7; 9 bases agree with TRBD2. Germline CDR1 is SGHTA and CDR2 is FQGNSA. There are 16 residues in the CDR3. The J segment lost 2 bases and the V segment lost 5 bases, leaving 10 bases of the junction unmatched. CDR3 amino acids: CASSKKSGRRTYEQYF. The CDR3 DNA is TGTGCCAGCAGCAAAAAGAGCGGGAGGAGGACCTACGAGCAGTACTTC.

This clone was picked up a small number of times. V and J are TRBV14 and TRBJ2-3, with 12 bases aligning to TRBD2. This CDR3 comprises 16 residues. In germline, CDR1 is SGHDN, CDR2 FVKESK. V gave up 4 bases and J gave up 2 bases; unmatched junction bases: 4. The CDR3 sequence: CASSLGLAGFTDTQYF. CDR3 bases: TGTGCCAGCAGCCTAGGACTAGCGGGGTTCACAGATACGCAGTATTTT.

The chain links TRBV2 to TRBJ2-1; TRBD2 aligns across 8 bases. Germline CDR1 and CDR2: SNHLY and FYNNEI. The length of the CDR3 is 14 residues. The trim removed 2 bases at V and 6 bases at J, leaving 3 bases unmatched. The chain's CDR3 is CASSELLAGNEQFF. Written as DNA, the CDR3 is TGTGCCAGCAGTGAACTGCTAGCGGGCAATGAGCAGTTCTTC.

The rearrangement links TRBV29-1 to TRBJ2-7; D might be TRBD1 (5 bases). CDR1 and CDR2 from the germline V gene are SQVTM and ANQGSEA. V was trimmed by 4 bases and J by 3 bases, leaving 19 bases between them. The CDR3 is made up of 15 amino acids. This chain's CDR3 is CSVAVWAGPFYEQYF. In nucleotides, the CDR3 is TGCAGCGTTGCAGTGTGGGCAGGGCCTTTCTACGAGCAGTACTTC.

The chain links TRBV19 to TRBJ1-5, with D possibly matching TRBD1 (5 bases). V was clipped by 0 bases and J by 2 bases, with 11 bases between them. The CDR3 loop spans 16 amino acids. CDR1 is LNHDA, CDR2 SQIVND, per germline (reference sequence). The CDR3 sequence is CASSIDKGARNQPQHF. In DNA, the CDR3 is TGTGCCAGTAGTATAGATAAAGGGGCCCGCAATCAGCCCCAGCATTTT.

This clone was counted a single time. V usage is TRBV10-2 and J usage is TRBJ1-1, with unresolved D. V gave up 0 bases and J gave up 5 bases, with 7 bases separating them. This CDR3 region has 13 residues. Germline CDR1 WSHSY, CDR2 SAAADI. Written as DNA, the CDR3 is TGCGCCAGCAGTGAGTCGAGTAGAACTGAAGCTTTCTTT. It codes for CASSESSRTEAFF.

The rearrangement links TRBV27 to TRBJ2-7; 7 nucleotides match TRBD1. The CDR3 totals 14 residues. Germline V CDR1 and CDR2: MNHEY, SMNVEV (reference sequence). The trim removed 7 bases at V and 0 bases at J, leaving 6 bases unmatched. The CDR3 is CASKGQTYSYEQYF. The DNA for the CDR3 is TGTGCCAGCAAGGGACAGACCTACTCCTACGAGCAGTACTTC.

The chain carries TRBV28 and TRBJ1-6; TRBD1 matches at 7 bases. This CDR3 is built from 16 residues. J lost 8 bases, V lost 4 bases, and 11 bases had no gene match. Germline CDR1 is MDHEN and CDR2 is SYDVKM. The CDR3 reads CASSSNPGRGDSPLHF. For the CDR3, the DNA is TGTGCCAGCAGTTCTAATCCGGGCAGGGGGGATTCACCCCTCCACTTT.

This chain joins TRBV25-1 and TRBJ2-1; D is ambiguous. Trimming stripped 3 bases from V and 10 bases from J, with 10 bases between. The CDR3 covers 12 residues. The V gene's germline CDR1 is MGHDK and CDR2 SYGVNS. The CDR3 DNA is TGTGCCAGCAGTGATAGTTCTCGCGAGCAGTTCTTC. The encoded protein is CASSDSSREQFF.

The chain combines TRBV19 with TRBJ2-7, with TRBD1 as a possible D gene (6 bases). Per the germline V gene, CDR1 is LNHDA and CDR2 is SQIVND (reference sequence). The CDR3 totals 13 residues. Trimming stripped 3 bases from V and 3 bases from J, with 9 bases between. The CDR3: CASSMSGHYEQYF. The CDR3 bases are TGTGCCAGTAGTATGTCGGGACACTACGAGCAGTACTTC.

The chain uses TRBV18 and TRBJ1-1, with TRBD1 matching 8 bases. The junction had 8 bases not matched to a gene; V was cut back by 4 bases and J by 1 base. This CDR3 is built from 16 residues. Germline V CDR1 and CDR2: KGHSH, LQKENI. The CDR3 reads CASSQRQGPGNTEAFF. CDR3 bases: TGTGCCAGCTCACAGAGACAGGGGCCGGGGAACACTGAAGCTTTCTTT.

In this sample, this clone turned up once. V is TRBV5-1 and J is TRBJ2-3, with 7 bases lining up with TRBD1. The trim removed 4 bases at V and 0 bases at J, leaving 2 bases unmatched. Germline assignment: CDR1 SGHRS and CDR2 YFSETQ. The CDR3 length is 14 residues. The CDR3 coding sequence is TGCGCCAGCAGCATGACAGGGAGCACAGATACGCAGTATTTT. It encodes CASSMTGSTDTQYF.

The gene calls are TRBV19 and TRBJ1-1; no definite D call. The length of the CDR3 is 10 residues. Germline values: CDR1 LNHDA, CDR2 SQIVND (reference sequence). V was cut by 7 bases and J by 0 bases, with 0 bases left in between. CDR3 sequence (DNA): TGTGCCAGTATGAACACTGAAGCTTTCTTT. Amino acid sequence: CASMNTEAFF.

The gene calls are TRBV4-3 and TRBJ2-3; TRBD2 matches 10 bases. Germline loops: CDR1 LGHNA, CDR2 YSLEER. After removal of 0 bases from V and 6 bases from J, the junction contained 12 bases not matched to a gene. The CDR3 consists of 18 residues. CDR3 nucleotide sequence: TGCGCCAGCAGCCAAGATAAAGGAGCTAGCGGGAGTTTTGATACGCAGTATTTT. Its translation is CASSQDKGASGSFDTQYF.

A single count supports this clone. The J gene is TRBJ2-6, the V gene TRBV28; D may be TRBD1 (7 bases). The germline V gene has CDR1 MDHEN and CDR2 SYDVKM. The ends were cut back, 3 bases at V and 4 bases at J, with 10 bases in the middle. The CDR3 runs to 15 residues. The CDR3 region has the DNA TGTGCCAGCAGTTTCAGGGGGGCCGGGGCCAACGTCCTGACTTTC. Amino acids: CASSFRGAGANVLTF.

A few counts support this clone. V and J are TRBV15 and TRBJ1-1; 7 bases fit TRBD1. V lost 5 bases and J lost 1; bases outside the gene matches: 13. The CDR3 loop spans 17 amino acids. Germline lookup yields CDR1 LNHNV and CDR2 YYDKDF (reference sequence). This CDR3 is CATSDDRAKNGNTEAFF. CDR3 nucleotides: TGTGCCACCAGCGACGACAGGGCCAAGAACGGGAACACTGAAGCTTTCTTT.

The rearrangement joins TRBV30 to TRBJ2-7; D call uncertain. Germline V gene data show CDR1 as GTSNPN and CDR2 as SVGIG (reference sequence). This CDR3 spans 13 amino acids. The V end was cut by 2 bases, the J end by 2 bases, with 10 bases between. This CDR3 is CAWSKGWAYEQYF. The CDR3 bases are TGTGCCTGGAGTAAGGGCTGGGCCTACGAGCAGTACTTC.

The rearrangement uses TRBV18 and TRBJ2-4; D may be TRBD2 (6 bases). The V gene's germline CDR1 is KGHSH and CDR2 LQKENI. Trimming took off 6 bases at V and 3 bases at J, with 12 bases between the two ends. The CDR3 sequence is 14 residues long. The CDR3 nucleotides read TGTGCCAGCTCCCGGGGAGGCCTCAAAAACATTCAGTACTTC. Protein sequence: CASSRGGLKNIQYF.

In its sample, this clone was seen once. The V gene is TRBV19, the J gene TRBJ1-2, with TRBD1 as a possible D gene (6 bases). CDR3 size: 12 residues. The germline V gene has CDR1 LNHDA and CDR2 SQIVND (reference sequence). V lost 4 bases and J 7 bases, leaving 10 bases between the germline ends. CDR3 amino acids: CASSSLRGGYTF. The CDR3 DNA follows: TGTGCCAGTAGTAGTCTCAGGGGTGGCTACACCTTC. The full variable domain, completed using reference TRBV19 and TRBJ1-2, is DGGITQSPKYLFRKEGQNVTLSCEQNLNHDAMYWYRQDPGQGLRLIYYSQIVNDFQKGDIAEGYSVSREKKESFPLTVTSAQKNPTAFYLCASSSLRGGYTFGSGTRLTVV.

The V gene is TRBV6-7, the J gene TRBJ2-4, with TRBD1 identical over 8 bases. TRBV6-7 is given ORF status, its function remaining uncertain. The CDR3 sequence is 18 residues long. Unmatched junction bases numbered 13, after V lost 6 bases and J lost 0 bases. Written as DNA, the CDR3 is TGTGCCAGCAGCCGCAGGGGGCGAGGGGTCCTAGCCAAAAACATTCAGTACTTC. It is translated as CASSRRGRGVLAKNIQYF.

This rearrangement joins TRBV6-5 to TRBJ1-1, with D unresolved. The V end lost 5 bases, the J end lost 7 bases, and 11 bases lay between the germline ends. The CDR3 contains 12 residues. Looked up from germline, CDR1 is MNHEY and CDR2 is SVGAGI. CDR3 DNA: TGTGCCAGCAGTGACTTGAGGAGTGAAGCTTTCTTT. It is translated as CASSDLRSEAFF.

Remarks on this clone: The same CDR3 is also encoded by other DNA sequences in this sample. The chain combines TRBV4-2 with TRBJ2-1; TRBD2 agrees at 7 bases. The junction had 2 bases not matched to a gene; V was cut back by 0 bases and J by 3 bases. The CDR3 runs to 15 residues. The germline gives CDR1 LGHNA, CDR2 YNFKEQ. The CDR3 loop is CASSQESGGYNEQFF. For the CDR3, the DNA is TGTGCCAGCAGCCAAGAATCGGGGGGCTACAATGAGCAGTTCTTC.

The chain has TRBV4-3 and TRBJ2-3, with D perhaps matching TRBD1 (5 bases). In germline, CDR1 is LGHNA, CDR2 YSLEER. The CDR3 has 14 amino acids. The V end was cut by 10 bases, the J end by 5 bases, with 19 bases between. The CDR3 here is CATSPGSQGDTQYF. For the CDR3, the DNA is TGCGCCACCTCACCGGGCTCCCAGGGAGATACGCAGTATTTT.

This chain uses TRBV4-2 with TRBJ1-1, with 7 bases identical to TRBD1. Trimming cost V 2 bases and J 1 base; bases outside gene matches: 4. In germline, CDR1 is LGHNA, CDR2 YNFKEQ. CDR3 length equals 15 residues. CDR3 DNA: TGTGCCAGCAGCCAATCCGGGACAGCGAACACTGAAGCTTTCTTT. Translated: CASSQSGTANTEAFF.

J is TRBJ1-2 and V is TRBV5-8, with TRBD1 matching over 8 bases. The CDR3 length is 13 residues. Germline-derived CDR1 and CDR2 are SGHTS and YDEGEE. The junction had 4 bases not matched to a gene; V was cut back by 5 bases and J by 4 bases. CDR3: CASRLQGVYGYTF. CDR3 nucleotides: TGTGCCAGCAGGCTACAGGGGGTCTATGGCTACACCTTC.

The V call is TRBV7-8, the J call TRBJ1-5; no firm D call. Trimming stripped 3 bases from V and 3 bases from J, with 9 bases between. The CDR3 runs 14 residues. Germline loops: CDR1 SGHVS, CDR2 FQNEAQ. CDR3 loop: CASSFATLNQPQHF. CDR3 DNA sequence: TGTGCCAGCAGCTTCGCGACCCTCAATCAGCCCCAGCATTTT.

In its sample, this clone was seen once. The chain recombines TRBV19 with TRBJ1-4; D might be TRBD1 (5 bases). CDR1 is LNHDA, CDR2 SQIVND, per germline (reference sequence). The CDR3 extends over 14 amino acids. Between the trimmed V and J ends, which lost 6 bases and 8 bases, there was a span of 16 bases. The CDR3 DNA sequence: TGTGCCAGTAGCCTACAGGCGATGGGGGAAAAACTGTTTTTT. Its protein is CASSLQAMGEKLFF.

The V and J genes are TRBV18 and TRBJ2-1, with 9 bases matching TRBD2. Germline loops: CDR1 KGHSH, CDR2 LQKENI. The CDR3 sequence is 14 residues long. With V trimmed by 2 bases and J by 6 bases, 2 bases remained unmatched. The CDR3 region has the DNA TGTGCCAGCTCACCAACGACTAGCGGCAATGAGCAGTTCTTC. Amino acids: CASSPTTSGNEQFF.

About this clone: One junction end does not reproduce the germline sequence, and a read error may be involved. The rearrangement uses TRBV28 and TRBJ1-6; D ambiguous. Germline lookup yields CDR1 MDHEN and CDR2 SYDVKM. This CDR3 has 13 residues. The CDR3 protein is CASSLRLGSPFHF. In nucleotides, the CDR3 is TGTGCCAGCAGCCTCCGGTTAGGGTCACCCTTCCACTTT.